The 29 T cell receptor beta chains reported below all come from one sample, sequenced in a study of T cells after yellow fever vaccination. TCRdb re-called the 5' RACE reads with MiXCR, one entry per CDR3 protein. The sample lists approximately 610,000 distinct CDR3 sequences; about a sixth were seen once. Sequencing was performed on PBMCs, taken 5 to 6 days after the first yellow fever vaccination. The receptors were sampled from a man between 18 and 35 years old who received the YFV17D yellow fever vaccine.

This chain connects TRBV7-2 to TRBJ1-6; possible D gene TRBD1, 6 bases. Germline lookup yields CDR1 SGHTA and CDR2 FQGNSA. The length of the CDR3 is 16 residues. Trimming took 5 bases from V and 0 from J, leaving 11 bases between them. DNA for the CDR3: TGTGCCAGCAGCCGAAGGGACAACTCCTATAATTCACCCCTCCACTTT. Residues: CASSRRDNSYNSPLHF.

The J gene is TRBJ1-1, the V gene TRBV6-1, with TRBD1 matching over 12 bases. The V gene end was trimmed by 6 bases and the J gene end by 7 bases; junction bases not matched to a gene: 12. The CDR3 is 16 residues long. Looked up from germline, CDR1 is MNHNS and CDR2 is SASEGT. The CDR3 is CASSKRPGQGAVEAFF. The CDR3 DNA follows: TGTGCCAGCAGCAAGCGCCCGGGACAGGGGGCTGTTGAAGCTTTCTTT.

There are a few counts of this clonotype. The chain recombines TRBV7-3 with TRBJ1-2, with 10 bases that match TRBD1. After removal of 1 base from V and 8 bases from J, the junction contained 19 bases not matched to a gene. Germline values: CDR1 SGHTA, CDR2 FQGTGA. The CDR3 is made up of 19 amino acids. The CDR3 nucleotides are TGTGCCAGCAGCTTAAACGTGTCTGTTTGGGGACAGGGGAAAGGGGGCTACACCTTC. This codes for CASSLNVSVWGQGKGGYTF.

V is TRBV18 and J is TRBJ1-6; no definite D call. CDR3 length: 15 amino acids. V lost 4 bases and J lost 5, with 12 bases in between. Per the germline V gene, CDR1 is KGHSH and CDR2 is LQKENI. Here the CDR3 DNA reads TGTGCCAGCTCACAGTCCGGGGTTGATAATTCACCCCTCCACTTT. It is translated as CASSQSGVDNSPLHF.

This clonotype was counted many times. This chain connects TRBV6-1 to TRBJ1-5; D is uncertain. V dropped 4 bases and J dropped 5 bases, with 3 bases sitting between them. Germline values: CDR1 MNHNS, CDR2 SASEGT. This CDR3 contains 11 residues. The DNA of the CDR3 is TGTGCCAGCAGTGCCTATCAGCCCCAGCATTTT. This sequence encodes CASSAYQPQHF.

V and J are TRBV20-1 and TRBJ2-3, with a tentative D call TRBD2 (6 bases). This CDR3 comprises 12 residues. Germline V gives CDR1 DFQATT, CDR2 SNEGSKA (reference sequence). CDR3 sequence reads: CSLLATPDTQYF. The CDR3 nucleotides are TGCAGCCTCCTAGCGACCCCAGATACGCAGTATTTT.

The V and J genes are TRBV5-1 and TRBJ2-3; D is unclear. The CDR3 is made up of 13 amino acids. CDR1 and CDR2 from the germline V gene are SGHRS and YFSETQ. The V and J ends lost 6 bases and 2 bases respectively, with 10 bases between them. Written as DNA, the CDR3 is TGCGCCAGCACTGGCAGCGTCACAGATACGCAGTATTTT. Protein: CASTGSVTDTQYF.

The chain carries TRBV27 and TRBJ1-1; no clear D gene. Trimming removed 5 bases from V and 6 bases from J, with 16 bases in between. The CDR3 has 14 amino acids. Germline CDR1 and CDR2: MNHEY and SMNVEV (reference sequence). The CDR3 DNA sequence: TGTGCCAGCAGTCCCAGTGTCTACCTGCCTGAAGCTTTCTTT. This codes for CASSPSVYLPEAFF.

This clonotype was observed a few times. The CDR3 reads CASSLGLWERYEQYF. CDR3 nucleotides: TGTGCCAGCAGCTTAGGCCTCTGGGAGAGGTACGAGCAGTACTTC. The V and J genes are TRBV7-2 and TRBJ2-7; maybe TRBD2 (5 bases). Trimming removed 1 base from V and 4 bases from J, with 14 bases in between. The germline CDR1 and CDR2 sequences are SGHTA and FQGNSA. The CDR3 loop spans 15 amino acids. Together with reference TRBV7-2 and TRBJ2-7, the CDR3 gives the full variable domain: GAGVSQSPSNKVTEKGKDVELRCDPISGHTALYWYRQSLGQGLEFLIYFQGNSAPDKSGLPSDRFSAERTGGSVSTLTIQRTQQEDSAVYLCASSLGLWERYEQYFGPGTRLTVT.

This chain uses TRBV6-2 or TRBV6-3 with TRBJ2-5, with D possibly matching TRBD1 (5 bases). CDR3 length: 13 amino acids. Trimming pared 6 bases from V and 5 bases from J, leaving 13 bases between. CDR1 MNHEY and CDR2 SVGEGT come from the germline V gene. CDR3 bases: TGTGCCAGCAGACTTACAGGACGTGAGACCCAGTACTTC. Protein product: CASRLTGRETQYF.

This clonotype came up once. This rearrangement joins TRBV12-3 or TRBV12-4 to TRBJ1-2, with D possibly being TRBD1 (6 bases). V was pared by 3 bases and J by 8 bases, with 22 bases between. The CDR3 runs to 16 residues. The CDR3 protein is CASSFGTPSRGAGYTF. Written as DNA, the CDR3 is TGTGCCAGCAGTTTCGGGACCCCATCCAGGGGCGCGGGCTACACCTTC.

V and J are TRBV10-3 and TRBJ2-1; TRBD1 matches at 7 bases. J gave up 0 bases and V 6 bases, and 5 bases lay outside the gene matches. Germline V gives CDR1 ENHRY, CDR2 SYGVKD. CDR3 length: 15 amino acids. The CDR3 protein is CAISPTGNSYNEQFF. CDR3 in DNA: TGTGCCATCAGCCCGACAGGGAACTCCTACAATGAGCAGTTCTTC.

The chain employs TRBV18 and TRBJ2-3; 9 bases are a match to TRBD2. The CDR3 sequence is 16 residues long. Germline lookup yields CDR1 KGHSH and CDR2 LQKENI. V dropped 2 bases and J dropped 1; count of bases not matched to a gene: 4. CDR3 amino acids: CASSPRSGGRTDTQYF. CDR3 nucleotides: TGTGCCAGCTCACCAAGGAGCGGGGGGCGCACAGATACGCAGTATTTT.

The CDR3 reads CASSLDLRTGRDEQFF. The CDR3 DNA reads as TGTGCCAGCAGCTTAGATCTGAGGACAGGGCGAGATGAGCAGTTCTTC. The gene calls are TRBV7-9 and TRBJ2-1, with 8 bases fitting TRBD1. J lost 8 bases, V lost 1 base, and 10 bases had no gene match. The germline gives CDR1 SEHNR, CDR2 FQNEAQ (reference sequence). This CDR3 contains 16 residues. The variable domain in full, completed from reference TRBV7-9 and TRBJ2-1, reads DTGVSQNPRHKITKRGQNVTFRCDPISEHNRLYWYRQTLGQGPEFLTYFQNEAQLEKSRLLSDRFSAERPKGSFSTLEIQRTEQGDSAMYLCASSLDLRTGRDEQFFGPGTRLTVL.

The chain carries TRBV7-9 and TRBJ1-2; the D is unclear. From germline, CDR1 is SEHNR and CDR2 FQNEAQ (reference sequence). V was clipped by 6 bases and J by 2 bases, with 16 bases between them. The CDR3 runs to 15 residues. The CDR3 coding sequence is TGTGCCAGCAGTCCTCCCGGGGTGCAAAACTATGGCTACACCTTC. The encoded protein is CASSPPGVQNYGYTF.

This chain joins TRBV27 and TRBJ2-3; no firm D call. From germline, CDR1 is MNHEY and CDR2 SMNVEV (reference sequence). The CDR3 is made up of 13 amino acids. V shed 3 bases and J shed 8 bases, with 12 bases lying between them. CDR3: CASSFTVPATQYF. In nucleotides, the CDR3 is TGTGCCAGCAGTTTCACCGTCCCGGCTACGCAGTATTTT.

This rearrangement joins TRBV7-2 to TRBJ1-2; 8 positions match TRBD1. The CDR3 contains 15 residues. With V trimmed by 1 base and J by 7 bases, 8 bases remained unmatched. The germline gives CDR1 SGHTA, CDR2 FQGNSA. The CDR3 DNA reads as TGTGCCAGCAGCTTAGTTGGGCAGGGGGCTAGTGGCTACACCTTC. As protein: CASSLVGQGASGYTF.

This clonotype was counted a few times. This chain connects TRBV3-1 to TRBJ2-7, with 8 nucleotides matching TRBD1. With 4 bases clipped from V and 2 bases from J, the junction kept 7 bases outside the gene matches. The CDR3 extends over 15 amino acids. CDR1 is LGHDT and CDR2 is YNNKEL in the germline V gene (reference sequence). CDR3 DNA sequence: TGTGCCAGCAGCCCCGGGACAGGAGATACCTACGAGCAGTACTTC. The encoded protein is CASSPGTGDTYEQYF.

This chain uses TRBV12-3 or TRBV12-4 with TRBJ2-7, with D perhaps matching TRBD1 or TRBD2 (5 bases each). V shed 5 bases and J shed 3 bases, with 8 bases lying between them. The CDR3 has 12 amino acids. The CDR3 coding sequence is TGTGCCAGCAGTCGGGGCAACTACGAGCAGTACTTC. Translation: CASSRGNYEQYF.

This clonotype has more than one count but fewer than ten. The chain is built from TRBV6-1 and TRBJ1-1; D might be TRBD1 (6 bases). The CDR3 is 14 amino acids. Germline CDR1 and CDR2: MNHNS and SASEGT. Between the trimmed V and J ends, which lost 6 bases and 4 bases, there was a span of 15 bases. The DNA for the CDR3 is TGTGCCAGCAGGGTATTTATGGGGGCCACTGAAGCTTTCTTT. Protein: CASRVFMGATEAFF.

This rearrangement joins TRBV4-3 to TRBJ1-2; D remains unclear. This CDR3 spans 13 amino acids. From germline, CDR1 is LGHNA and CDR2 YSLEER. V was pared by 2 bases and J by 8 bases, with 12 bases between. CDR3 amino acids: CASSQPSGGGYTF. The CDR3 nucleotides are TGCGCCAGCAGCCAACCCTCGGGAGGCGGCTACACCTTC.

V usage is TRBV7-2 and J usage is TRBJ1-2; tentative D call: TRBD1 (5 bases). Trimming took 1 base from V and 6 from J, leaving 9 bases between them. The CDR3 totals 13 residues. The germline CDR1 and CDR2 sequences are SGHTA and FQGNSA. CDR3 loop: CASSLDGGDGYTF. In DNA form, the CDR3 reads TGTGCCAGCAGCTTAGATGGGGGGGATGGCTACACCTTC.

This chain connects TRBV29-1 to TRBJ2-5; no definite D call. The V gene's germline CDR1 is SQVTM and CDR2 ANQGSEA. Trimming removed 4 bases from V and 5 bases from J, with 14 bases in between. The CDR3 has 13 residues. CDR3 region: CSVVPLFRETQYF. The CDR3, as DNA: TGCAGCGTTGTCCCCTTGTTCAGGGAGACCCAGTACTTC. The whole variable domain, filled in from reference TRBV29-1 and TRBJ2-5, reads SAVISQKPSRDICQRGTSLTIQCQVDSQVTMMFWYRQQPGQSLTLIATANQGSEATYESGFVIDKFPISRPNLTFSTLTVSNMSPEDSSIYLCSVVPLFRETQYFGPGTRLLVL.

This clonotype was seen more than once but under ten times. In DNA form, the CDR3 reads TGTGCCAGCTCACCCCCAGGACAGGATAACACCATATATTTT. This gives the protein CASSPPGQDNTIYF. This chain connects TRBV18 to TRBJ1-3, with 7 nucleotides matching TRBD1. The CDR3 extends over 14 amino acids. V lost 3 bases, J lost 7 bases, and 6 bases stayed unmatched. Germline V lookup: CDR1 KGHSH, CDR2 LQKENI. The whole variable domain, remainder taken from reference TRBV18 and TRBJ1-3, is NAGVMQNPRHLVRRRGQEARLRCSPMKGHSHVYWYRQLPEEGLKFMVYLQKENIIDESGMPKERFSAEFPKEGPSILRIQQVVRGDSAAYFCASSPPGQDNTIYFGEGSWLTVV.

This clonotype has a count of ten or more. The V call is TRBV2, the J call TRBJ2-1; no clear D. Germline V lookup: CDR1 SNHLY, CDR2 FYNNEI. Trimming took 1 base from V and 3 from J, leaving 4 bases between them. CDR3 size: 13 residues. The CDR3, as DNA: TGTGCCAGCAGTGAAGACAGCTACAATGAGCAGTTCTTC. Protein sequence: CASSEDSYNEQFF.

The sample holds a few counts of this clonotype. The chain is built from TRBV6-2 or TRBV6-3 and TRBJ2-3, with D maybe TRBD2 (6 bases). The CDR3 is 14 amino acids. Trimming shortened V by 0 bases and J by 9 bases, and 13 bases separated the two germline ends. The V gene's germline CDR1 is MNHEY and CDR2 SVGEGT. CDR3 loop: CASSYSLGEETQYF. CDR3 sequence (DNA): TGTGCCAGCAGTTACTCCCTAGGGGAGGAAACGCAGTATTTT.

This chain connects TRBV12-3 or TRBV12-4 to TRBJ2-5, with 7 positions matching TRBD1. The CDR3 loop spans 15 amino acids. V shed 3 bases and J 2 bases; nucleotides not matched to a gene: 6. Here the CDR3 reads CASSFPGTAQETQYF. The DNA for the CDR3 is TGTGCCAGCAGTTTCCCGGGGACAGCGCAAGAGACCCAGTACTTC.

This rearrangement joins TRBV4-1 to TRBJ2-1; D is perhaps TRBD1 (6 bases). There are 13 residues in the CDR3. With 1 base removed from V and 6 bases from J, the gap between germline ends came to 7 bases. Germline loops: CDR1 MGHRA, CDR2 YSYEKL. The CDR3 DNA follows: TGCGCCAGCAGCCAAGGGGGGCGCAATGAGCAGTTCTTC. Translation gives CASSQGGRNEQFF.

The sample holds many counts of this clonotype. The gene calls are TRBV28 and TRBJ2-3; D may be TRBD1 (5 bases). Between the trimmed V and J ends, which lost 7 bases and 6 bases, there was a span of 8 bases. Germline CDR1 is MDHEN and CDR2 is SYDVKM. The CDR3 extends over 11 amino acids. In nucleotides, the CDR3 is TGTGCCAGCAAACACAGGGATACGCAGTATTTT. Encoded protein: CASKHRDTQYF.